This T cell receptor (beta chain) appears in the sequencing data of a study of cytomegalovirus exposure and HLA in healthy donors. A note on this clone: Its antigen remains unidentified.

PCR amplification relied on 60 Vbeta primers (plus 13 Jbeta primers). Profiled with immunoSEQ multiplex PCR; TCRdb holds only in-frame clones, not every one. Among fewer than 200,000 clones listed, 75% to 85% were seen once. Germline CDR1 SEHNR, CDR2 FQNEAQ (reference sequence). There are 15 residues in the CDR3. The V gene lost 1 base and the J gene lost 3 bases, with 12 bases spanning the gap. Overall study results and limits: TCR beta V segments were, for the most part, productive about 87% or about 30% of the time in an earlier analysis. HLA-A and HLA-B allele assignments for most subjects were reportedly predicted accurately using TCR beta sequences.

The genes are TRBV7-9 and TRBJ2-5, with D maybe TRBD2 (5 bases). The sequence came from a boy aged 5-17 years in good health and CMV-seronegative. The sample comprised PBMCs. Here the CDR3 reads CASSLEYGLKETQYF. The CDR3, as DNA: TGTGCCAGCAGCTTAGAGTACGGACTCAAAGAGACCCAGTACTTC.